This paragraph reports one T cell receptor beta chain. The antigen is unknown. The record originates from a study of T cell responses to AZD1222 COVID-19 vaccine. Study-wide findings and caveats: The reported proportion of spike-specific TCRs targeting unmutated variant regions was nearly half.

The V end was cut by 5 bases, the J end by 4 bases, with 14 bases between. CDR1 and CDR2 from the germline V gene are LNHDA and SQIVND (reference sequence). The CDR3 length is 14 residues. Data came from immunoSEQ multiplex PCR; TCRdb stores just in-frame clones and leaves some out. This sample has 80,000 to 100,000 clones; around nine tenths occur once, and the top ten carry approximately 12%. This TCR was sampled from an adult in good health. The input for sequencing was peripheral blood, taken on day 0 of AZD1222 vaccination. The chain couples TRBV19 to TRBJ1-2; D remains ambiguous. This chain's CDR3 is CASSLILQAYGYTF. DNA of the CDR3: TGTGCCAGTAGTCTCATTCTCCAGGCCTATGGCTACACCTTC.